These 25 T cell receptor beta chains originate from one sample sequenced in a study of CD8+CD57+ T cells in acquired aplastic anemia. The use of genomic DNA as template underpinned the TCR beta VDJ and CDR3 profiling. TCRdb fed the reads into MiXCR, producing one record per CDR3 protein. The sample lists about 220,000 distinct CDR3 sequences; roughly half were seen once. The patients chosen for sequencing had shown expansion of CD8+CD57+ cells (detected by flow cytometry). The sequenced material came from sorted CD4+, CD8+, or CD8+CD57+ T cells (not recorded which) from PBMCs. Receptor source: a human donor with aplastic anemia.

Note on this clonotype: At one end the junction does not follow the germline gene, possibly because of a read error. The CDR3 DNA sequence: TGTGCCAGCAGTGAAGTCGTGGTCGGTGGGGAGCAGTGCTTC. The encoded protein is CASSEVVVGGEQCF. V gene TRBV10-1 combines with J gene TRBJ2-7; D might be TRBD2 (5 bases). CDR1 is WNHNN and CDR2 is SYGVQD in the germline V gene (reference sequence). The CDR3 consists of 14 residues.

This clonotype was counted at least ten times. The chain joins TRBV5-1 to TRBJ2-3, with no clear D. V was shortened by 0 bases and J by 2 bases, with 7 bases between the two germline ends. The germline V gene encodes CDR1 SGHRS and CDR2 YFSETQ. The CDR3 sequence is 14 residues long. The DNA of the CDR3 is TGCGCCAGCAGCTTGGGGGCGTACACAGATACGCAGTATTTT. It translates to CASSLGAYTDTQYF.

In its sample, this clonotype was seen once. The junction shows a germline mismatch at one end, possibly a read error. The V gene is TRBV11-2, the J gene TRBJ1-2, with unresolved D. Germline CDR1 is SGHAT and CDR2 is FQNNGV. The CDR3 contains 15 residues. CDR3 DNA: TGTGCCAGCGGCTTAGATCCAGGAGGGCGCGAGGACCTTCAGTTC. It yields the protein CASGLDPGGREDLQF.

The chain links TRBV7-9 to TRBJ2-7, with D possibly being TRBD2 (7 bases). The CDR3 contains 15 residues. Trimming removed 5 bases from V and 2 bases from J, with 16 bases in between. Germline CDR1 and CDR2: SEHNR and FQNEAQ (reference sequence). The CDR3 region has the DNA TGTGCCAGCAGCGTACAGGGCGCGGGAGCCTACGAGCAGTACTTC. Amino acids: CASSVQGAGAYEQYF.

There are many counts of this clonotype. The rearrangement uses TRBV7-6 and TRBJ2-1; possible D gene TRBD1, 5 bases. Germline CDR1 is SGHVS and CDR2 is FNYEAQ. V was shortened by 2 bases and J by 5 bases, with 10 bases between the two germline ends. The CDR3 has 14 residues. CDR3 nucleotide sequence: TGTGCCAGCAGCTTAACCAGGGTCGACAATGAGCAGTTCTTC. It yields the protein CASSLTRVDNEQFF. The variable domain in full, with the rest retrieved from reference TRBV7-6 and TRBJ2-1, is GAGVSQSPRYKVTKRGQDVALRCDPISGHVSLYWYRQALGQGPEFLTYFNYEAQQDKSGLPNDRFSAERPEGSISTLTIQRTEQRDSAMYRCASSLTRVDNEQFFGPGTRLTVL.

The sample holds many counts of this clonotype. The rearrangement joins TRBV5-1 to TRBJ2-3, with D perhaps assigned TRBD1 or TRBD2 (5 bases each). With 5 bases removed from V and 5 bases from J, the gap between germline ends came to 21 bases. This CDR3 is built from 16 residues. Germline CDR1 and CDR2: SGHRS and YFSETQ. The CDR3 coding sequence is TGCGCCAGCAGTCTCGTTATAGGGACCGCGCAAGATACGCAGTATTTT. This sequence encodes CASSLVIGTAQDTQYF.

This clonotype showed up just a few times. The rearrangement uses TRBV30 and TRBJ1-1; the match to TRBD1 covers 10 bases. Germline values: CDR1 GTSNPN, CDR2 SVGIG (reference sequence). V was pared by 0 bases and J by 6 bases, with 1 base of the junction left unmatched. The CDR3 length is 13 residues. As DNA, the CDR3 is TGTGCCTGGAGTGTAGGGACAGGGGCTGAAGCTTTCTTT. Translation: CAWSVGTGAEAFF.

The V gene is TRBV27, the J gene TRBJ2-6; possibly TRBD1 for D (5 bases). Trimming took 4 bases from V and 2 from J, leaving 12 bases between them. The germline V gene has CDR1 MNHEY and CDR2 SMNVEV (reference sequence). The CDR3 loop spans 16 amino acids. CDR3 amino acids: CASSSVSGTGANVLTF. Here the CDR3 DNA reads TGTGCCAGCAGTTCGGTTTCAGGGACTGGGGCCAACGTCCTGACTTTC.

In its sample, this clonotype was seen many times. This chain joins TRBV12-3 or TRBV12-4 and TRBJ2-7; 7 positions agree with TRBD1. The V segment lost 4 bases and the J segment 12 bases; nucleotides outside the gene matches: 9. This CDR3 spans 12 amino acids. The CDR3 nucleotides are TGTGCCAGCAGTTCCGGACGGACAGGTGTGTACTTC. As protein: CASSSGRTGVYF.

V and J are TRBV25-1 and TRBJ1-6; TRBD1 matches 10 bases. V shed 2 bases, J shed 8 bases, and the junction held 6 bases outside the gene matches. CDR3 size: 16 residues. Germline-derived CDR1 and CDR2 are MGHDK and SYGVNS. The CDR3: CASSEVGGQGDSPLHF. CDR3 in DNA: TGTGCCAGCAGTGAAGTTGGCGGACAGGGGGATTCACCCCTCCACTTT.

A note on this clonotype: The junction departs from germline at one end; a sequencing error may be responsible. The chain links TRBV5-1 to TRBJ2-5; D perhaps matches TRBD2 (5 bases). CDR3 length: 12 residues. Looked up from germline, CDR1 is SGHRS and CDR2 is YFSETQ. CDR3 sequence: CASSLEGEAQYF. DNA for the CDR3: TGCGCCAGCAGCTTGGAGGGAGAGGCCCAGTACTTC. Together with reference TRBV5-1 and TRBJ2-5, the CDR3 gives the full variable domain: KAGVTQTPRYLIKTRGQQVTLSCSPISGHRSVSWYQQTPGQGLQFLFEYFSETQRNKGNFPGRFSGRQFSNSRSEMNVSTLELGDSALYLCASSLEGEAQYFGPGTRLLVL.

This clonotype was detected many times. The gene calls are TRBV6-5 and TRBJ2-2; no firm D call. Trimming took off 2 bases at V and 5 bases at J, with 6 bases between the two ends. The germline CDR1 and CDR2 sequences are MNHEY and SVGAGI. The CDR3 contains 13 residues. This chain's CDR3 is CASSYAPTGELFF. The CDR3 DNA is TGTGCCAGCAGTTACGCTCCAACCGGGGAGCTGTTTTTT.

Many counts were recorded for this clonotype. The V call is TRBV20-1, the J call TRBJ2-1; tentatively, D is TRBD1 or TRBD2 (5 bases each). Germline CDR1 is DFQATT and CDR2 is SNEGSKA (reference sequence). The CDR3 totals 14 residues. V lost 8 bases and J 4 bases, leaving 18 bases between the germline ends. In DNA form, the CDR3 reads TGCAGTCTACCCGGGACCGATGATTACAATGAGCAGTTCTTC. Protein product: CSLPGTDDYNEQFF.

This clonotype showed up just a few times. The J gene is TRBJ2-1, the V gene TRBV5-1; 12 nucleotides line up with TRBD2. Losses at the gene ends were 1 base for V and 1 base for J; bases not matched to a gene: 24. This CDR3 has 24 residues. Germline CDR1 is SGHRS and CDR2 is YFSETQ. Written as DNA, the CDR3 is TGCGCCAGCAGCTTGTTAGGGGGAACATCGACTAGCGGGAGCCTTTACTATTCCTACAATGAGCAGTTCTTC. This codes for CASSLLGGTSTSGSLYYSYNEQFF. The full variable domain, with the rest looked up from reference TRBV5-1 and TRBJ2-1, is KAGVTQTPRYLIKTRGQQVTLSCSPISGHRSVSWYQQTPGQGLQFLFEYFSETQRNKGNFPGRFSGRQFSNSRSEMNVSTLELGDSALYLCASSLLGGTSTSGSLYYSYNEQFFGPGTRLTVL.

Many counts were recorded for this clonotype. This chain connects TRBV7-9 to TRBJ1-1; D is undetermined. Germline V gene sequence: CDR1 SEHNR, CDR2 FQNEAQ (reference sequence). V gave up 0 bases and J gave up 5 bases, with 16 bases separating them. The CDR3 spans 16 residues. As DNA, the CDR3 is TGTGCCAGCAGCTTAGCCGGGTTGGGGAGACGGACTGAAGCTTTCTTT. This translates into CASSLAGLGRRTEAFF.

This clonotype was detected a few times. The genes are TRBV27 and TRBJ2-1; D remains ambiguous. V gave up 4 bases and J gave up 0 bases, with 13 bases separating them. CDR3 length: 16 residues. Germline assignment: CDR1 MNHEY and CDR2 SMNVEV (reference sequence). The CDR3 spells CASSYLRRSSYNEQFF. The CDR3 DNA follows: TGTGCCAGCAGTTATTTGAGGCGGAGCTCCTACAATGAGCAGTTCTTC.

The chain combines TRBV5-1 with TRBJ2-3; the match to TRBD2 covers 15 bases. The germline CDR1 and CDR2 sequences are SGHRS and YFSETQ. After removal of 5 bases from V and 6 bases from J, the junction contained 10 bases not matched to a gene. CDR3 size: 17 residues. The CDR3 here is CASSHGLAGGLGDTQYF. In DNA form, the CDR3 reads TGCGCCAGCAGTCATGGACTAGCGGGGGGGCTAGGGGATACGCAGTATTTT.

The chain couples TRBV6-5 to TRBJ2-5; 7 nucleotides line up with TRBD1. This CDR3 is built from 13 residues. The germline V gene has CDR1 MNHEY and CDR2 SVGAGI. With V trimmed by 6 bases and J by 7 bases, 8 bases remained unmatched. CDR3 DNA: TGTGCCAGCAGAACAGGGGTTGTTGCGACCCAGTACTTC. It encodes CASRTGVVATQYF.

The genes are TRBV20-1 and TRBJ2-5; 8 bases are shared with TRBD2. Per the germline V gene, CDR1 is DFQATT and CDR2 is SNEGSKA (reference sequence). The CDR3 has 15 amino acids. Trimming cost V 6 bases and J 3 bases; bases outside gene matches: 12. CDR3 sequence (DNA): TGCAGTGCCGCTGCGGGCGGGGGGAGTAAAGAGACCCAGTACTTC. This encodes CSAAAGGGSKETQYF.

The J gene is TRBJ2-1, the V gene TRBV10-3; TRBD2 matches at 11 bases. The CDR3 totals 14 residues. CDR1 and CDR2 from the germline V gene are ENHRY and SYGVKD. V trimming: 6 bases; J trimming: 6 bases; junction bases outside the gene matches: 4. The CDR3 DNA reads as TGTGCCATCAGCGTAGCGGGAGGGGGCAATGAGCAGTTCTTC. As protein: CAISVAGGGNEQFF.

The table lists this clonotype with a count of one. CDR3 sequence (DNA): TGTGCCAGCAGTGGGAGGGGGGGGCTGCGCGAGCAGTACTTC. It specifies CASSGRGGLREQYF. This chain connects TRBV12-3 or TRBV12-4 to TRBJ2-7; tentatively, D is TRBD2 (7 bases). Trimming took 5 bases from V and 6 from J, leaving 17 bases between them. CDR3 length: 14 residues.

The chain uses TRBV29-1 and TRBJ2-2, with D perhaps TRBD2 (5 bases). This CDR3 has 13 residues. Germline V gives CDR1 SQVTM, CDR2 ANQGSEA. The V end was cut by 0 bases, the J end by 5 bases, with 7 bases between. DNA of the CDR3: TGCAGCGTTGAAGATGGCGGGACCGGGGAGCTGTTTTTT. Protein: CSVEDGGTGELFF.

The rearrangement uses TRBV5-1 and TRBJ2-3; 8 bases are shared with TRBD2. Germline values: CDR1 SGHRS, CDR2 YFSETQ. This CDR3 is 15 amino acids long. V lost 0 bases and J lost 3; bases outside the gene matches: 3. The CDR3 is CASSLEGGRTDTQYF. CDR3 in DNA: TGCGCCAGCAGCTTGGAAGGCGGGAGGACAGATACGCAGTATTTT.

This clonotype was detected many times. CDR3 nucleotide sequence: TGTGCCAGCAGTGCCAGGGGACTGAGCTACACCTTC. Translated, it gives CASSARGLSYTF. The V call is TRBV12-3 or TRBV12-4, the J call TRBJ1-2; possible D gene TRBD1, 6 bases. The V and J ends lost 5 bases and 9 bases respectively, with 13 bases between them. The CDR3 is 12 residues long.

Concerning this clonotype: The germline gene is not matched at one end of the junction; a read error may be the cause. The rearrangement joins TRBV7-9 to TRBJ2-2; 11 bases agree with TRBD2. From germline, CDR1 is SEHNR and CDR2 FQNEAQ (reference sequence). The CDR3 runs 15 residues. CDR3 sequence reads: CASGGTSGRHRGAVF. CDR3 bases: TGTGCCAGCGGGGGGACTAGCGGTCGACACCGGGGAGCTGTTTTT.